This TCR beta chain was captured in a study of tissue T cells after allogeneic stem cell transplantation. Described time point: mouse harvest day 14 after allogeneic transplant. Each mouse received 10^7 T-cell-depleted marrow cells plus 10^6 splenic CD5+ T cells by tail vein. B6 (H2b) cells into BALB/c (H2d) mice; tissues taken at day 7 or 14. CDR1 and CDR2 (germline): SGHSN, HYEKVE. This CDR3 region has 14 residues. Trimming took off 0 bases at V and 0 bases at J, with 7 bases between the two ends. The assay was immunoSEQ multiplex PCR, and TCRdb's table has in-frame clones only and misses some. Of 5,000 or so clones in the sample, 30% to 35% were seen once. With respect to this clone: The gene names given are mouse names. The read falls 1 residue short of the CDR3 end, and the missing part is taken from the germline J gene.

The sequence came from a female BALB/c mouse given C57BL/6 T cells with graft-versus-host disease after an allogeneic hematopoietic cell transplant. The chain has TRBV12-1 and TRBJ1-1, with D possibly matching TRBD1 (5 bases). Sequencing used skin. Incomplete CDR3 DNA: TGTGCCAGCTCTCTCCGACAGCCAAACACAGAAGTCTTC. As protein: CASSLRQPNTEVF. The entire CDR3 protein is CASSLRQPNTEVFF. The whole variable domain, filled in from reference TRBV12-1 and TRBJ1-1, reads DSGVVQSPRHIIKEKGGRSVLTCIPISGHSNVVWYQQTLGKELKFLIQHYEKVERDKGFLPSRFSVQQFDDYHSEMNMSALELEDSAMYFCASSLRQPNTEVFFGKGTRLTVV.